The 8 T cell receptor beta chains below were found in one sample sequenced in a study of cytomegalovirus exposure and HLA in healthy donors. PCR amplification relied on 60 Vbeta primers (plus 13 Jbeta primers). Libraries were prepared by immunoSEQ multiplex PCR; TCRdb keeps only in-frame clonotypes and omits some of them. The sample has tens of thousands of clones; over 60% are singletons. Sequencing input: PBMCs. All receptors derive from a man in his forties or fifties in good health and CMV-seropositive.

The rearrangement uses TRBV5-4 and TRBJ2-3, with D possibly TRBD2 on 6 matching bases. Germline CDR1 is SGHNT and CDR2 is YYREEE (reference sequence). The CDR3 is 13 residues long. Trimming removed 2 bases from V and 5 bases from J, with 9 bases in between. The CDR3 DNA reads TGTGCCAGCAGCTTCGGGGGAGAAGATACGCAGTATTTT. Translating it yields CASSFGGEDTQYF.

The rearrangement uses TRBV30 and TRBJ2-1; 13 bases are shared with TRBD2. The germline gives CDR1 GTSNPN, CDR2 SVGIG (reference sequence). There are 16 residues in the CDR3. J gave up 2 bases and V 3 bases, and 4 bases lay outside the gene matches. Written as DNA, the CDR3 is TGTGCCTGGAGCCAACTAGCGGGGGGGCCCTACAATGAGCAGTTCTTC. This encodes CAWSQLAGGPYNEQFF. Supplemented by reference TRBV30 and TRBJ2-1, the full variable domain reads SQTIHQWPATLVQPVGSPLSLECTVEGTSNPNLYWYRQAAGRGLQLLFYSVGIGQISSEVPQNLSASRPQDRQFILSSKKLLLSDSGFYLCAWSQLAGGPYNEQFFGPGTRLTVL.

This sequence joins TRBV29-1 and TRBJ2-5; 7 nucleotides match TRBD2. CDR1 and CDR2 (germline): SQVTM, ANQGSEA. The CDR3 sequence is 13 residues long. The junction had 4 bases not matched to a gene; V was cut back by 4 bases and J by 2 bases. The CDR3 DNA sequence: TGCAGCGTTGTTTCCGGGGGGCAAGAGACCCAGTACTTC. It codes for CSVVSGGQETQYF.

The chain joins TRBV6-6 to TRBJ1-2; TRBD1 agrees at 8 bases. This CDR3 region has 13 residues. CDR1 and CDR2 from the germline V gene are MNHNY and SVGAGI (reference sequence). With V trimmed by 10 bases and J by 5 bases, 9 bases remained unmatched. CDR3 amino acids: CATKTGVGYGYTF. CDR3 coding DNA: TGTGCCACCAAGACAGGGGTCGGATATGGCTACACCTTC.

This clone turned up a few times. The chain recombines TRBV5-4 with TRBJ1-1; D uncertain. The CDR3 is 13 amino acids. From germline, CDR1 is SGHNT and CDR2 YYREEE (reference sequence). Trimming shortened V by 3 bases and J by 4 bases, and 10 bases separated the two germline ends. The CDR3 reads CASSYDGFTEAFF. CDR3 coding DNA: TGTGCCAGCAGCTACGACGGGTTCACTGAAGCTTTCTTT.

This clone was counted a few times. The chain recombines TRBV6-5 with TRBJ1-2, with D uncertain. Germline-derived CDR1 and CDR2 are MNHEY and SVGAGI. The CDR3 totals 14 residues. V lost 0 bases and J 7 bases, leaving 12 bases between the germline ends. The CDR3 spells CASSYSQAPSGYTF. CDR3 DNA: TGTGCCAGCAGTTACTCCCAGGCCCCGAGTGGCTACACCTTC.

This CDR3 reads CASSKGPGQGDEQFF. The CDR3 DNA reads as TGTGCCAGCAGCAAAGGTCCCGGGCAGGGCGATGAGCAGTTCTTC. The chain links TRBV21-1 to TRBJ2-1; the D call of TRBD1 is as the table states it, not checked on the DNA. TRBV21-1 is assigned pseudogene status. This CDR3 has 15 residues.

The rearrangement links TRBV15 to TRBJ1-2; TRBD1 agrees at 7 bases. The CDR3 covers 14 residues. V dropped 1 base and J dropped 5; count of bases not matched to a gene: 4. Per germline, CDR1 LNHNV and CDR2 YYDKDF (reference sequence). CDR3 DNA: TGTGCCACCAGCAGAGGTCAGGGGGAATATGGCTACACCTTC. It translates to CATSRGQGEYGYTF.